The 32 T cell receptor beta chains given below trace back to one sample, sequenced in a study of patients and donors after allogeneic stem cell transplantation. TCRdb independently ran MiXCR on the RT-PCR reads; one entry per CDR3 protein. The sample lists approximately 150,000 distinct CDR3 sequences; roughly 24% were seen once. Specimen: blood, either unsorted or a sorted T cell fraction (not recorded which). Receptors were obtained from a human donor who was either an allogeneic HSCT recipient or a stem cell or donor lymphocyte infusion donor (not recorded which). It is not recorded whose cells these are; they may come from a transplant donor.

This clonotype has just a few counts. J is TRBJ1-4 and V is TRBV29-1; 11 bases match TRBD1. In germline, CDR1 is SQVTM, CDR2 ANQGSEA. Losses at the gene ends were 0 bases for V and 7 bases for J; bases not matched to a gene: 4. The CDR3 length is 15 residues. The CDR3 reads CSVEDPGQGVEKLFF. The CDR3 bases are TGCAGCGTTGAAGATCCGGGACAGGGGGTTGAAAAACTGTTTTTT.

In this sample, this clonotype turned up a few times. The chain links TRBV20-1 to TRBJ1-1; D is unclear. The CDR3 consists of 11 residues. With 6 bases removed from V and 7 bases from J, the gap between germline ends came to 12 bases. Per the germline V gene, CDR1 is DFQATT and CDR2 is SNEGSKA (reference sequence). CDR3 sequence (DNA): TGCAGTGCCCCCCGGGGAGTTGAAGCTTTCTTT. This gives the protein CSAPRGVEAFF.

In this sample, this clonotype turned up a few times. The chain recombines TRBV12-5 with TRBJ2-2; TRBD2 matches 10 bases. CDR1 is LGHNT, CDR2 FRNRAP, per germline. V lost 2 bases to trimming and J lost 6 bases; unmatched junction nucleotides: 3. CDR3 length: 15 residues. Here the CDR3 reads CASGLKREGPGELFF. CDR3 bases: TGTGCTAGTGGTTTGAAGCGGGAGGGCCCCGGGGAGCTGTTTTTT.

The gene calls are TRBV27 and TRBJ2-7, with D possibly TRBD1 on 8 matching bases. The CDR3 length is 15 residues. Trimming cost V 5 bases and J 3 bases, with 17 bases left between them. Germline V lookup: CDR1 MNHEY, CDR2 SMNVEV (reference sequence). DNA for the CDR3: TGTGCCAGCAGTCCGTACAGGGGGGGAATCTACGAGCAGTACTTC. This codes for CASSPYRGGIYEQYF.

This clonotype was detected only a few times. The V gene is TRBV7-9, the J gene TRBJ1-6, with TRBD1 matching 12 bases. Germline CDR1 SEHNR, CDR2 FQNEAQ (reference sequence). The V segment lost 5 bases and the J segment 6 bases; nucleotides outside the gene matches: 5. This CDR3 has 16 amino acids. The CDR3 region is CASSPRDRGLNSPLHF. The DNA of the CDR3 is TGTGCCAGCAGCCCCCGGGACAGGGGGCTTAATTCACCCCTCCACTTT. Supplemented by reference TRBV7-9 and TRBJ1-6, the full variable domain reads DTGVSQNPRHKITKRGQNVTFRCDPISEHNRLYWYRQTLGQGPEFLTYFQNEAQLEKSRLLSDRFSAERPKGSFSTLEIQRTEQGDSAMYLCASSPRDRGLNSPLHFGNGTRLTVT.

The chain employs TRBV30 and TRBJ2-1; D is possibly TRBD2 (5 bases). The ends were cut back, 5 bases at V and 8 bases at J, with 22 bases in the middle. The germline V gene encodes CDR1 GTSNPN and CDR2 SVGIG (reference sequence). This CDR3 has 15 residues. CDR3 in amino acids: CAWGIGLSVLDEQFF. The CDR3 region has the DNA TGTGCCTGGGGCATCGGGCTTAGCGTGTTGGATGAGCAGTTCTTC.

The rearrangement joins TRBV5-1 to TRBJ1-6, with D perhaps TRBD1 (5 bases). The CDR3 is 15 residues long. Germline CDR1 reads SGHRS; CDR2 reads YFSETQ. The V and J ends lost 0 bases and 7 bases respectively, with 11 bases between them. CDR3: CASSLARQPNSPLHF. The CDR3 bases are TGCGCCAGCAGCTTGGCCCGACAGCCAAATTCACCCCTCCACTTT.

The chain recombines TRBV5-1 with TRBJ2-4, with TRBD1 as a possible D gene (6 bases). V dropped 0 bases and J dropped 0 bases, with 10 bases sitting between them. From germline, CDR1 is SGHRS and CDR2 YFSETQ. This CDR3 has 16 amino acids. The DNA for the CDR3 is TGCGCCAGCAGCTTGGGGGACACCATAGCCAAAAACATTCAGTACTTC. Its protein is CASSLGDTIAKNIQYF. The full variable domain, its missing parts supplied by reference TRBV5-1 and TRBJ2-4, is KAGVTQTPRYLIKTRGQQVTLSCSPISGHRSVSWYQQTPGQGLQFLFEYFSETQRNKGNFPGRFSGRQFSNSRSEMNVSTLELGDSALYLCASSLGDTIAKNIQYFGAGTRLSVL.

The chain combines TRBV14 with TRBJ2-1; 10 bases align to TRBD2. CDR3 length: 16 amino acids. V lost 0 bases and J lost 10; bases outside the gene matches: 9. Germline CDR1 and CDR2: SGHDN and FVKESK. This chain's CDR3 is CASSQETAGGPGEQFF. CDR3 nucleotide sequence: TGTGCCAGCAGCCAAGAAACAGCGGGGGGGCCCGGCGAGCAGTTCTTC.

This clonotype was seen ten or more times. The chain couples TRBV10-3 to TRBJ2-7, with D perhaps matching TRBD2 (5 bases). The V gene's germline CDR1 is ENHRY and CDR2 SYGVKD. The CDR3 spans 12 residues. Trimming took off 3 bases at V and 7 bases at J, with 10 bases between the two ends. The CDR3 DNA sequence: TGTGCCATCAGTGATTCCGGGGTTGAGCAGTACTTC. It translates to CAISDSGVEQYF.

This clonotype showed up just a few times. The V and J genes are TRBV4-2 and TRBJ1-2, with no clear D. CDR3 length equals 14 residues. Trimming removed 4 bases from V and 3 bases from J, with 12 bases in between. Germline V lookup: CDR1 LGHNA, CDR2 YNFKEQ. In nucleotides, the CDR3 is TGTGCCAGCAGCCTGGAGGGTCCGTACTATGGCTACACCTTC. This sequence encodes CASSLEGPYYGYTF.

The rearrangement links TRBV9 to TRBJ2-7, with 7 bases identical to TRBD1. CDR1 and CDR2 (germline): SGDLS, YYNGEE. This CDR3 spans 12 amino acids. The V gene end was trimmed by 4 bases and the J gene end by 5 bases; junction bases not matched to a gene: 3. CDR3 nucleotides: TGTGCCAGCAGCCCAGGACAGGACGAGCAGTACTTC. It codes for CASSPGQDEQYF. The full variable domain, rest sourced from reference TRBV9 and TRBJ2-7, is DSGVTQTPKHLITATGQRVTLRCSPRSGDLSVYWYQQSLDQGLQFLIQYYNGEERAKGNILERFSAQQFPDLHSELNLSSLELGDSALYFCASSPGQDEQYFGPGTRLTVT.

This clonotype was recorded a few times. The chain joins TRBV20-1 to TRBJ2-1, with D hard to call. Germline V gene data show CDR1 as DFQATT and CDR2 as SNEGSKA (reference sequence). The CDR3 length is 12 residues. V was clipped by 1 base and J by 8 bases, with 9 bases between them. The CDR3 coding sequence is TGCAGTGCTAGAGCGGTATGGGATGAGCAGTTCTTC. It specifies CSARAVWDEQFF.

This clonotype has more than one count but fewer than ten. V gene TRBV7-3 combines with J gene TRBJ2-2; tentatively, D is TRBD1 or TRBD2 (5 bases each). CDR1 SGHTA and CDR2 FQGTGA come from the germline V gene. CDR3 length: 15 amino acids. Trimming stripped 5 bases from V and 9 bases from J, with 19 bases between. The CDR3 DNA sequence: TGTGCCAGCAGCCGGGGCGGGCCCCCTTTTTGGGAGCTGTTTTTT. Amino acid sequence: CASSRGGPPFWELFF.

The rearrangement uses TRBV12-3 or TRBV12-4 and TRBJ2-3; D possibly uses TRBD1 or TRBD2 (6 bases each). The CDR3 length is 18 residues. V was cut by 5 bases and J by 1 base, with 22 bases left in between. CDR3 amino acids: CASSLVPGHSGGTDTQYF. For the CDR3, the DNA is TGTGCCAGCAGTCTAGTCCCGGGACACTCGGGGGGCACAGATACGCAGTATTTT.

J is TRBJ2-1 and V is TRBV5-1; perhaps TRBD2 as D (6 bases). Germline V gene data show CDR1 as SGHRS and CDR2 as YFSETQ. The CDR3 runs 17 residues. V lost 4 bases and J 5 bases, leaving 22 bases between the germline ends. The CDR3 sequence is CASSRLPNRLVNNEQFF. In nucleotides, the CDR3 is TGCGCCAGCAGCCGACTACCCAACAGACTAGTAAACAATGAGCAGTTCTTC.

The rearrangement uses TRBV12-3 or TRBV12-4 and TRBJ1-5, with TRBD1 matching over 7 bases. The CDR3 is 15 amino acids. With 8 bases clipped from V and 1 base from J, the junction kept 8 bases outside the gene matches. As DNA, the CDR3 is TGTGCCAGCCGAGAACAGGGGTTCAGCAATCAGCCCCAGCATTTT. This codes for CASREQGFSNQPQHF.

This clonotype appeared a few times. V is TRBV20-1 and J is TRBJ2-1; 12 bases align to TRBD2. The CDR3 length is 14 residues. The V gene end was trimmed by 5 bases and the J gene end by 4 bases; junction bases not matched to a gene: 3. Per germline, CDR1 DFQATT and CDR2 SNEGSKA (reference sequence). The CDR3 loop reads CSALTSGGYNEQFF. The DNA of the CDR3 is TGCAGTGCTTTAACTAGCGGGGGGTACAATGAGCAGTTCTTC.

The chain uses TRBV6-6 and TRBJ1-1; 10 bases fit TRBD1. The germline V gene encodes CDR1 MNHNY and CDR2 SVGAGI (reference sequence). The CDR3 has 18 amino acids. Trimming cost V 6 bases and J 0 bases; bases outside gene matches: 13. CDR3 amino acids: CASRARDRGPEMNTEAFF. CDR3 coding DNA: TGTGCCAGCAGAGCCAGGGACAGGGGCCCAGAAATGAACACTGAAGCTTTCTTT.

This clonotype turned up a few times. The chain has TRBV20-1 and TRBJ2-7, with 9 bases lining up with TRBD2. Germline-derived CDR1 and CDR2 are DFQATT and SNEGSKA (reference sequence). The CDR3 loop spans 13 amino acids. Unmatched junction bases numbered 9, after V lost 5 bases and J lost 7 bases. The CDR3 coding sequence is TGCAGTGCTCGAGGTAGCGGGGGCTCTGAGCAGTACTTC. It codes for CSARGSGGSEQYF.

The table lists this clonotype with a count of one. The CDR3 sequence is CASSFTGPEAFF. CDR3 in DNA: TGTGCCAGCAGCTTCACGGGGCCTGAAGCTTTCTTT. J is TRBJ1-1 and V is TRBV7-9; the D gene is possibly TRBD1 (5 bases). V was cut by 3 bases and J by 6 bases, with 8 bases left in between. This CDR3 spans 12 amino acids. Germline-derived CDR1 and CDR2 are SEHNR and FQNEAQ (reference sequence). The complete variable domain, with remaining parts taken from reference TRBV7-9 and TRBJ1-1, reads DTGVSQNPRHKITKRGQNVTFRCDPISEHNRLYWYRQTLGQGPEFLTYFQNEAQLEKSRLLSDRFSAERPKGSFSTLEIQRTEQGDSAMYLCASSFTGPEAFFGQGTRLTVV.

The rearrangement uses TRBV19 and TRBJ1-2; unclear D gene. This CDR3 spans 13 amino acids. V was cut by 7 bases and J by 5 bases, with 14 bases left in between. Germline-derived CDR1 and CDR2 are LNHDA and SQIVND (reference sequence). The CDR3 nucleotides are TGTGCCAGTACCTTCCCGGCGGGGTATGGCTACACCTTC. The encoded protein is CASTFPAGYGYTF.

This clonotype was recorded at least ten times. The rearrangement joins TRBV20-1 to TRBJ1-1; D unresolved. V dropped 0 bases and J dropped 1 base, with 6 bases sitting between them. This CDR3 comprises 13 residues. Germline V gene sequence: CDR1 DFQATT, CDR2 SNEGSKA (reference sequence). CDR3 protein: CSARDSGNTEAFF. CDR3 sequence (DNA): TGCAGTGCTAGAGATTCGGGGAACACTGAAGCTTTCTTT.

Ten or more counts support this clonotype. This rearrangement joins TRBV20-1 to TRBJ1-2; D is undetermined. In germline, CDR1 is DFQATT, CDR2 SNEGSKA (reference sequence). Between the trimmed V and J ends, which lost 0 bases and 7 bases, there was a span of 15 bases. The CDR3 runs to 14 residues. The CDR3: CSAREAGYSLGYTF. CDR3 nucleotide sequence: TGCAGTGCTAGAGAGGCGGGATATAGTCTTGGCTACACCTTC.

In the case of this clonotype: The junction and the germline gene differ at one end; a read error may be behind it. V gene TRBV7-2 combines with J gene TRBJ2-5, with 8 nucleotides matching TRBD1. The CDR3 has 15 amino acids. CDR1 is SGHTA and CDR2 is FQGNSA in the germline V gene. The CDR3 is CVSSLAAGGWETQYF. CDR3 nucleotide sequence: TGTGTCAGCAGCTTAGCGGCAGGGGGCTGGGAGACCCAGTACTTC.

This clonotype was detected a few times. The chain employs TRBV10-3 and TRBJ1-5; TRBD1 is a possible D gene (6 bases). Trimming shortened V by 5 bases and J by 6 bases, and 11 bases separated the two germline ends. Germline V gene data show CDR1 as ENHRY and CDR2 as SYGVKD. The CDR3 runs 13 residues. CDR3 DNA sequence: TGTGCCATCAGTCCAGGGGTGGGTCAGCCCCAGCATTTT. The encoded protein is CAISPGVGQPQHF.

This clonotype has ten or more counts. The chain carries TRBV20-1 and TRBJ1-3, with 7 bases identical to TRBD1. The CDR3 has 15 residues. Trimming cost V 2 bases and J 2 bases; bases outside gene matches: 6. Germline lookup yields CDR1 DFQATT and CDR2 SNEGSKA (reference sequence). The CDR3 sequence is CSARSTGTAGNTIYF. Written as DNA, the CDR3 is TGCAGTGCTAGATCGACCGGGACAGCTGGAAACACCATATATTTT.

At least ten counts were recorded for this clonotype. The genes are TRBV5-1 and TRBJ1-1; D remains ambiguous. V gave up 0 bases and J gave up 7 bases, with 10 bases separating them. CDR3 length: 13 amino acids. The germline V gene has CDR1 SGHRS and CDR2 YFSETQ. Here the CDR3 DNA reads TGCGCCAGCAGCTTGGTAGGCAGGCTTGAAGCTTTCTTT. The encoded protein is CASSLVGRLEAFF. Together with reference TRBV5-1 and TRBJ1-1, the CDR3 gives the full variable domain: KAGVTQTPRYLIKTRGQQVTLSCSPISGHRSVSWYQQTPGQGLQFLFEYFSETQRNKGNFPGRFSGRQFSNSRSEMNVSTLELGDSALYLCASSLVGRLEAFFGQGTRLTVV.

CDR3 in amino acids: CASSEHGNTGELFF. In nucleotides, the CDR3 is TGTGCCAGCAGTGAACATGGAAACACCGGGGAGCTGTTTTTT. This rearrangement joins TRBV25-1 to TRBJ2-2, with D unresolved. With 2 bases removed from V and 2 bases from J, the gap between germline ends came to 6 bases. The CDR3 length is 14 residues. Germline assignment: CDR1 MGHDK and CDR2 SYGVNS.

V is TRBV12-3 or TRBV12-4 and J is TRBJ1-3; D possibly corresponds to TRBD1 (5 bases). V dropped 5 bases and J dropped 0 bases, with 11 bases sitting between them. The CDR3 loop spans 15 amino acids. CDR3 sequence: CASSPGTASGNTIYF. CDR3 DNA: TGTGCCAGCAGTCCAGGGACGGCCTCTGGAAACACCATATATTTT.

The chain carries TRBV12-3 or TRBV12-4 and TRBJ2-3; D remains unclear. Trimming removed 5 bases from V and 2 bases from J, with 5 bases in between. The length of the CDR3 is 12 residues. DNA of the CDR3: TGTGCCAGCAGTGAATCCACAGATACGCAGTATTTT. Translating it yields CASSESTDTQYF.

This clonotype turned up a few times. The CDR3 nucleotides are TGCGCCAGCAGCTTGGATCGGCTTCCCTCCAATGAGCAGTTCTTC. Protein product: CASSLDRLPSNEQFF. The genes are TRBV5-1 and TRBJ2-1; D is uncertain. CDR1 and CDR2 (germline): SGHRS, YFSETQ. Trimming pared 0 bases from V and 6 bases from J, leaving 13 bases between. CDR3 size: 15 residues.